This T cell receptor beta chain was recovered during a study of OX40 agonist ivuxolimab in advanced cancers. CDR1 is SGHNT, CDR2 YYREEE, per germline (reference sequence). Between the trimmed V and J ends, which lost 0 bases and 0 bases, there was a span of 7 bases. This CDR3 region has 15 residues. The repertoire was sequenced with immunoSEQ multiplex PCR; TCRdb's copy has only in-frame clones and lacks some. The top ten clones hold 1.1% of a sample with 68,000 or so clones, 91% of them seen once. This receptor was taken from an adult with an advanced solid tumor such as melanoma, head and neck, liver or kidney cancer. J is TRBJ2-1 and V is TRBV5-4; D not resolved. Source: CD4+ or CD8+ T cells sorted from blood, taken in a trial of the OX40 agonist ivuxolimab. The CDR3, as DNA: TGTGCCAGCAGCTTGGACTGGAGCTCCTACAATGAGCAGTTCTTC. Its protein product is CASSLDWSSYNEQFF.